The clone carrying this T cell receptor (beta chain) was found a few times. The use of a sample-barcoded 5' primer and a J-beta primer mix characterized a second PCR of 7 to 11 cycles. TCRdb analysed the 5' RACE reads with MiXCR anew, one entry per CDR3 protein. The sample includes some 1.7 million distinct CDR3 sequences, over 25% of them seen just once. Each donor was a healthy Caucasian individual from Russia, aged roughly 6 to 100. The sample, 7.5 to 10 milliliters of peripheral blood, was drawn from each donor. The total RNA that was extracted per sample amounted to at least 5 micrograms. The data are from a study of blood T cells in healthy people across ages. The CDR3 contains 15 residues. V dropped 5 bases and J dropped 6; count of bases not matched to a gene: 7. The V gene's germline CDR1 is SGHTA and CDR2 FQGNSA.

Sequenced material: blood. This sequence joins TRBV7-2 and TRBJ2-3; 11 nucleotides agree with TRBD2. The clonotype originates from a woman in her twenties or thirties in good health. As DNA, the CDR3 is TGTGCCAGCAGCGGGACTAGCGGCCCCTCGGATACGCAGTATTTT. Translating gives CASSGTSGPSDTQYF. Full variable domain (remainder filled in from reference TRBV7-2 and TRBJ2-3): GAGVSQSPSNKVTEKGKDVELRCDPISGHTALYWYRQSLGQGLEFLIYFQGNSAPDKSGLPSDRFSAERTGGSVSTLTIQRTQQEDSAVYLCASSGTSGPSDTQYFGPGTRLTVL.